Listed below are T cell receptor beta chains from one sample, sequenced in a study of cytomegalovirus exposure and HLA in healthy donors. Profiled with immunoSEQ multiplex PCR; TCRdb holds only in-frame clones, not every one. The sample contains around 100,000 clones, 85% of which appear only once. The sequenced material came from PBMCs. All receptors come from a young man in good health and CMV-seropositive. The CDR3 runs from the conserved cysteine through the conserved F or W. Each record gives: V gene, J gene, D gene, clone size, CDR3 protein, CDR3 DNA. The D gene is left open where the match is weak. Size values are once, few and many counts, or a class for expanded clones, and some rows have none.

>TRBV6-6|TRBJ2-7|NA|NA
CASSYFRSYEQYF
TGTGCCAGCAGTTACTTCAGAAGCTACGAGCAGTACTTC
>TRBV25-1|TRBJ2-2|TRBD1|NA
CASSHPDRGTGELFF
TGTGCCAGCAGTCATCCCGACAGGGGCACCGGGGAGCTGTTTTTT
>TRBV9|TRBJ2-3|TRBD1|NA
CASSGTGVIADTQYF
TGTGCCAGCAGCGGTACAGGGGTAATAGCAGATACGCAGTATTTT
>TRBV11-2|TRBJ1-4|NA|few
CASSNEQALNEKLFF
TGTGCCAGCAGCAACGAACAGGCCTTGAATGAAAAACTGTTTTTT
>TRBV27|TRBJ2-1|TRBD2|NA
CASSLEGGLNEQFF
TGTGCCAGCAGTTTGGAGGGAGGGCTGAATGAGCAGTTCTTC
>TRBV18|TRBJ1-3|NA|NA
CASSALENGNTIYF
TGTGCCAGTAGTGCCCTTGAAAACGGAAACACCATATATTTT
>TRBV11-3|TRBJ2-5|NA|once
CASTAQETQYF
TGTGCCAGCACAGCGCAAGAGACCCAGTACTTC
>TRBV14|TRBJ1-4|NA|NA
CASSPLGGSGKLFF
TGTGCCAGCAGCCCTCTTGGGGGGTCCGGGAAACTGTTTTTT
>TRBV11-2|TRBJ1-4|NA|NA
CASSLDHMAANEKLFF
TGTGCCAGCAGCTTAGATCATATGGCAGCTAATGAAAAACTGTTTTTT
>TRBV29-1|TRBJ2-7|NA|NA
CSVGVTGSYEQYF
TGCAGCGTCGGAGTGACAGGTTCCTACGAGCAGTACTTC
>TRBV6-5|TRBJ1-1|NA|NA
CASSYSLRTEAFF
TGTGCCAGCAGTTACTCCTTGCGCACTGAAGCTTTCTTT
>TRBV9|TRBJ2-5|NA|NA
CASSVVQAETQYF
TGTGCCAGCAGCGTAGTACAGGCAGAGACCCAGTACTTC
>TRBV4-1|TRBJ2-7|TRBD1|NA
CASSQDSAGQGAHEQYF
TGCGCCAGCAGCCAAGATTCCGCGGGACAGGGGGCCCACGAGCAGTACTTC
>TRBV9|TRBJ1-4|NA|NA
CASNPLTNEKLFF
TGTGCCAGCAATCCGTTAACTAATGAAAAACTGTTTTTT
>TRBV28|TRBJ2-2|NA|NA
CASSFSNTGELFF
TGTGCCAGCAGTTTCTCTAACACCGGGGAGCTGTTTTTT
>TRBV29-1|TRBJ1-1|NA|NA
CSVEDAKISAEAFF
TGCAGCGTTGAAGATGCGAAGATTAGCGCTGAAGCTTTCTTT
>TRBV2|TRBJ2-2|NA|NA
CASRGRIEVLGGELFF
TGTGCCAGCCGGGGGAGGATTGAGGTCCTAGGCGGGGAGCTGTTTTTT
>TRBV11-3|TRBJ1-3|NA|NA
CASRARAGGSVGNTIYF
TGTGCCAGCAGAGCCCGGGCGGGTGGCTCTGTTGGAAACACCATATATTTT
>TRBV11-2|TRBJ2-6|NA|NA
CASSLALPISGANVLTF
TGTGCCAGCAGCTTAGCGCTACCAATCTCTGGGGCCAACGTCCTGACTTTC
>TRBV7-2|TRBJ2-3|TRBD2|NA
CASQRGLAGGPGTQYF
TGTGCCAGCCAACGGGGACTAGCGGGAGGGCCGGGTACGCAGTATTTT
>TRBV5-1|TRBJ2-3|TRBD1|NA
CASRDRVSTDTQYF
TGCGCCAGCAGGGACAGGGTATCCACAGATACGCAGTATTTT
>TRBV5-6|TRBJ1-4|TRBD1|NA
CASSLGRGQYNEKLFF
TGTGCCAGCAGCTTGGGCCGGGGACAGTATAATGAAAAACTGTTTTTT
>TRBV2|TRBJ1-2|NA|NA
CASSPPTVLGYTF
TGTGCCAGCAGCCCCCCAACAGTGCTGGGCTACACCTTC
>TRBV7-9|TRBJ2-1|TRBD2|NA
CASSHPGLENYNEQFF
TGTGCCAGCAGCCACCCGGGACTAGAGAACTACAATGAGCAGTTCTTC
>TRBV6-5|TRBJ1-3|TRBD1|NA
CASSWGTGGSGNTIYF
TGTGCCAGCAGTTGGGGGACAGGGGGCTCTGGAAACACCATATATTTT
>TRBV19|TRBJ1-3|NA|NA
CASTTYGNTIYF
TGTGCCAGTACCACCTATGGAAACACCATATATTTT
>TRBV25-1|TRBJ2-2|NA|few
CASYRTGELFF
TGTGCCAGCTATCGGACCGGGGAGCTGTTTTTT
>TRBV5-4|TRBJ2-4|NA|few
CASSSSGKNIQYF
TGTGCCAGCAGCTCGTCGGGGAAAAACATTCAGTACTTC
>TRBV25-1|TRBJ1-2|NA|once
CASSTVGRGYTF
TGTGCCAGCAGTACAGTGGGGCGAGGCTACACCTTC
>TRBV4-1|TRBJ2-7|TRBD2|NA
CASSLAGGPGGEQYF
TGCGCCAGCAGCCTAGCGGGAGGGCCGGGAGGCGAGCAGTACTTC
>TRBV30|TRBJ2-7|TRBD1|NA
CAWSVGQGTSYEQYF
TGTGCCTGGAGTGTGGGACAGGGGACGAGCTACGAGCAGTACTTC
>TRBV27|TRBJ1-1|TRBD1|once
CASRSTGYTEAFF
TGTGCCAGCAGATCGACAGGGTACACTGAAGCTTTCTTT
>TRBV28|TRBJ2-1|NA|NA
CASRQTGSGEQFF
TGTGCCAGCAGGCAAACAGGGTCGGGTGAGCAGTTCTTC
>TRBV7-3|TRBJ2-2|TRBD2|NA
CASSLAGDTGELFF
TGTGCCAGCAGCCTAGCGGGAGACACCGGGGAGCTGTTTTTT
>TRBV28|TRBJ1-2|TRBD1|NA
CASTGDRGLYGYTF
TGTGCCAGCACCGGTGACAGGGGGCTTTATGGCTACACCTTC
>TRBV10-3|TRBJ2-1|NA|NA
CAIRSDYNEQFF
TGTGCCATCAGAAGCGACTACAATGAGCAGTTCTTC
>TRBV11-1|TRBJ2-2|TRBD1|once
CASSRQGSNTGELFF
TGTGCCAGCAGTCGACAGGGGTCGAACACCGGGGAGCTGTTTTTT
>TRBV6-6|TRBJ2-3|NA|NA
CASSRGETVHF
TGTGCCAGCAGTAGGGGCGAAACGGTCCATTTT
>TRBV9|TRBJ2-1|NA|NA
CASSVDPSSYNEQFF
TGTGCCAGCAGCGTAGACCCTAGCTCCTACAATGAGCAGTTCTTC
>TRBV9|TRBJ2-1|NA|NA
CASSVGWRGNEQFF
TGTGCCAGCAGCGTAGGTTGGAGGGGCAATGAGCAGTTCTTC
>TRBV18|TRBJ2-5|NA|NA
CASSPATQETQYF
TGTGCCAGCTCACCGGCAACCCAAGAGACCCAGTACTTC
>TRBV5-1|TRBJ1-1|TRBD1|NA
CASSFGQGAASGVAFF
TGCGCCAGCAGCTTCGGACAGGGGGCCGCATCGGGAGTAGCTTTCTTT
>TRBV29-1|TRBJ2-3|TRBD2|NA
CSSGTSGYDTQYF
TGCAGCTCTGGGACTAGCGGGTATGATACGCAGTATTTT
>TRBV6-5|TRBJ1-1|NA|once
CASSPPMNTEAFF
TGTGCCAGCAGTCCCCCAATGAACACTGAAGCTTTCTTT
>TRBV19|TRBJ2-2|TRBD1|NA
CASSKGQGAGELFF
TGTGCCAGTAGTAAGGGACAGGGGGCCGGGGAGCTGTTTTTT
>TRBV4-2|TRBJ2-3|TRBD2|once
CASSQQTGSGRVTDTQYF
TGTGCCAGCAGCCAACAAACCGGTAGCGGGAGGGTCACAGATACGCAGTATTTT
>TRBV5-8|TRBJ2-3|TRBD1|few
CASSWDRPYTDTQYF
TGTGCCAGCAGCTGGGACAGGCCCTACACAGATACGCAGTATTTT
>TRBV19|TRBJ1-1|NA|NA
CASSISGRFGGAFF
TGTGCCAGTAGTATCTCCGGTCGATTCGGCGGAGCTTTCTTT
>TRBV7-6|TRBJ2-7|NA|few
CASSPQPGAYEQYF
TGTGCCAGCAGCCCCCAACCCGGGGCCTACGAGCAGTACTTC
>TRBV7-9|TRBJ2-2|NA|once
CASTKRAPTGELFF
TGTGCCAGCACCAAGCGGGCACCCACCGGGGAGCTGTTTTTT
>TRBV4-1|TRBJ1-2|TRBD1|NA
CASSQERGTGGNYGYTF
TGCGCCAGCAGCCAAGAGCGAGGGACAGGCGGGAACTATGGCTACACCTTC
>TRBV18|TRBJ1-3|TRBD1|once
CASSPGTGDRNTIYF
TGTGCCAGCTCACCCGGGACAGGGGATCGAAACACCATATATTTT
>TRBV2|TRBJ2-2|NA|NA
CASSGRGPANTGELFF
TGTGCCAGCAGTGGAAGGGGCCCTGCGAACACCGGGGAGCTGTTTTTT